A single sample gave rise to the 14 T cell receptor beta chains below, sequenced in a study of T-cell reconstitution after alpha-beta-depleted transplantation in children. Researchers prepared the TCRbeta library using unique molecular identifiers, the study reports. TCRdb redid the calling of the PCR reads with MiXCR, one entry per CDR3 protein. The sample lists approximately 220,000 distinct CDR3 sequences, more than 15% seen once, with about 45% in the top ten. The sequencing used PBMCs, mostly from graft donor cells, collected 360 days after TCRalphabeta/CD19-depleted stem cell transplant. The receptor set was obtained from a male patient between 2 and 10 years old who had a stem cell transplant for acute lymphoblastic leukemia, so the T cells may come from the graft donor.

The chain joins TRBV20-1 to TRBJ1-1; tentatively, D is TRBD1 (5 bases). Germline-derived CDR1 and CDR2 are DFQATT and SNEGSKA (reference sequence). This CDR3 region has 15 residues. V lost 5 bases and J 5 bases, leaving 21 bases between the germline ends. CDR3 protein: CSAADPDSLLTEAFF. The CDR3 DNA follows: TGCAGTGCTGCCGACCCTGACAGTCTGTTAACTGAAGCTTTCTTT.

This clonotype was seen a few times. CDR3 loop: CASSFHPQGNTDTQYF. Here the CDR3 DNA reads TGTGCCAGCAGTTTTCATCCGCAGGGTAACACAGATACGCAGTATTTT. The rearrangement joins TRBV12-3 or TRBV12-4 to TRBJ2-3; D perhaps matches TRBD1 (5 bases). The CDR3 totals 16 residues. V lost 3 bases and J lost 2, with 15 bases in between.

The chain links TRBV29-1 to TRBJ1-2; 8 nucleotides match TRBD1. This CDR3 spans 14 amino acids. Germline CDR1 reads SQVTM; CDR2 reads ANQGSEA. V shed 2 bases and J 4 bases; nucleotides not matched to a gene: 6. The chain's CDR3 is CSVEPSGQAYGYTF. The DNA of the CDR3 is TGCAGCGTTGAACCATCGGGACAGGCCTATGGCTACACCTTC.

The CDR3 DNA sequence: TGTGCCAGTAATCCCTCCGGGACAGGAAAAGGCGGGGAGCTGTTTTTT. This codes for CASNPSGTGKGGELFF. This sequence joins TRBV19 and TRBJ2-2, with TRBD1 matching over 8 bases. Trimming removed 7 bases from V and 7 bases from J; junction bases left unmatched: 14. CDR1 and CDR2 from the germline V gene are LNHDA and SQIVND (reference sequence). This CDR3 comprises 16 residues.

V usage is TRBV7-9 and J usage is TRBJ2-3; TRBD1 matches 8 bases. V lost 5 bases and J lost 2; bases outside the gene matches: 3. Germline loops: CDR1 SEHNR, CDR2 FQNEAQ (reference sequence). CDR3 length equals 14 residues. The CDR3 DNA is TGTGCCAGCAGCCCACAGGGGGACACAGATACGCAGTATTTT. Translating gives CASSPQGDTDTQYF.

This clonotype was recorded a few times. The chain uses TRBV5-1 and TRBJ2-7; 8 nucleotides agree with TRBD1. Germline V lookup: CDR1 SGHRS, CDR2 YFSETQ. The CDR3 sequence is 16 residues long. The J segment lost 6 bases and the V segment lost 2 bases, leaving 13 bases of the junction unmatched. The CDR3 coding sequence is TGCGCCAGCAGCTTAGGGCTTGCAGGGGGCAACTCCGAGCAGTACTTC. This gives the protein CASSLGLAGGNSEQYF.

This clonotype showed up just once. V usage is TRBV7-9 and J usage is TRBJ1-4; D ambiguous. Trimming took 4 bases from V and 4 from J, leaving 7 bases between them. Germline values: CDR1 SEHNR, CDR2 FQNEAQ (reference sequence). CDR3 length equals 13 residues. The CDR3 DNA is TGTGCCAGCAGCTCCCAGGTTAATGAAAAACTGTTTTTT. Encoded protein: CASSSQVNEKLFF.

J is TRBJ1-6 and V is TRBV11-2, with a weak D call TRBD1 (5 bases). Per the germline V gene, CDR1 is SGHAT and CDR2 is FQNNGV. The CDR3 extends over 16 amino acids. V was pared by 1 base and J by 9 bases, with 16 bases between. CDR3 DNA sequence: TGTGCCAGCAGCTTAGGCGTTGGAGGGGTCAGTTCACCCCTCCACTTT. Translated: CASSLGVGGVSSPLHF. Full variable domain (rest looked up from reference TRBV11-2 and TRBJ1-6): EAGVAQSPRYKIIEKRQSVAFWCNPISGHATLYWYQQILGQGPKLLIQFQNNGVVDDSQLPKDRFSAERLKGVDSTLKIQPAKLEDSAVYLCASSLGVGGVSSPLHFGNGTRLTVT.

This clonotype was picked up a small number of times. V usage is TRBV10-3 and J usage is TRBJ2-3; no clear D. V was shortened by 4 bases and J by 1 base, with 12 bases between the two germline ends. The CDR3 length is 15 residues. Germline lookup yields CDR1 ENHRY and CDR2 SYGVKD. Here the CDR3 DNA reads TGTGCCATCAGTGCCGAAATAAGTGGCACAGATACGCAGTATTTT. Amino acid sequence: CAISAEISGTDTQYF.

The chain is built from TRBV12-3 or TRBV12-4 and TRBJ2-3; TRBD1 agrees at 8 bases. This CDR3 has 14 amino acids. Trimming cost V 8 bases and J 3 bases; bases outside gene matches: 7. For the CDR3, the DNA is TGTGCCAGCGTTGACAGGGGTATAACAGATACGCAGTATTTT. Encoded protein: CASVDRGITDTQYF.

The sample holds a few counts of this clonotype. The rearrangement joins TRBV20-1 to TRBJ1-1; TRBD1 agrees at 8 bases. J lost 6 bases, V lost 5 bases, and 8 bases had no gene match. CDR1 is DFQATT, CDR2 SNEGSKA, per germline (reference sequence). This CDR3 spans 13 amino acids. The CDR3 reads CSAVNRGVAEAFF. The CDR3 nucleotides are TGCAGTGCTGTCAACAGGGGGGTAGCTGAAGCTTTCTTT.

The CDR3 sequence is CASSLVREGNQPQHF. CDR3 nucleotides: TGTGCCAGCAGTTTAGTCAGGGAGGGCAATCAGCCCCAGCATTTT. The chain links TRBV12-3 or TRBV12-4 to TRBJ1-5; D possibly corresponds to TRBD1 (5 bases). The V and J ends lost 1 base and 2 bases respectively, with 9 bases between them. This CDR3 has 15 residues.

This clonotype was picked up many times. The rearrangement joins TRBV2 to TRBJ2-7, with D unresolved. The CDR3 runs 13 residues. Germline CDR1 reads SNHLY; CDR2 reads FYNNEI. V was cut by 8 bases and J by 6 bases, with 17 bases left in between. Written as DNA, the CDR3 is TGTGCCAGCGGCGTTGCGGCGCCAGGCGAGCAGTACTTC. It encodes CASGVAAPGEQYF.

This chain connects TRBV4-3 to TRBJ2-5, with D perhaps TRBD2 (5 bases). This CDR3 has 16 amino acids. V lost 4 bases, J lost 5 bases, and 20 bases lay in between. Looked up from germline, CDR1 is LGHNA and CDR2 is YSLEER. CDR3: CASSPERGWVGETQYF. The CDR3 DNA reads as TGCGCCAGCAGCCCAGAGAGAGGGTGGGTAGGGGAGACCCAGTACTTC.